This T cell receptor (beta chain) was sequenced for a study of blood T cell repertoires in COVID-19. The protocol was immunoSEQ multiplex PCR, while the TCRdb copy is restricted to in-frame clones and leaves out a portion. The repertoire holds 250,000 or so clones, 87% seen once, with more than 10% in the top ten. The sample comprised PBMCs or T cells enriched from blood (not recorded which). This receptor was identified in a man in his thirties or forties who had recovered from COVID-19.

For the CDR3, the DNA is TGTGCCAGCAGCCGCGGCAGGTGGGGACAGAGCTCCTCTGGGGCCAACGTCCTGACTTTC. It is translated as CASSRGRWGQSSSGANVLTF. The J gene is TRBJ2-6, the V gene TRBV5-5; 7 nucleotides agree with TRBD1. V lost 4 bases and J lost 0; bases outside the gene matches: 16. This CDR3 spans 20 amino acids. The germline V gene has CDR1 SGHKS and CDR2 YYEKEE (reference sequence).